What follows describes a single TCR beta chain. With a much larger clone just one base away, this may be a read error. The CDR3 end shows no conserved phenylalanine or tryptophan, and so a read error is likely. MiXCR was run by TCRdb on the reads, yielding one entry per CDR3 protein. The sample records about 300,000 distinct CDR3 sequences, about a tenth being singletons. V was cut by 4 bases and J by 4 bases, with 10 bases left in between. The CDR3 loop spans 12 amino acids. CDR1 and CDR2 from the germline V gene are DFQATT and SNEGSKA (reference sequence). This sample stems from a study of T cell repertoires in cytomegalovirus infection.

The chain joins TRBV20-1 to TRBJ1-1, with D maybe TRBD1 (6 bases). The receptor's source is a human donor in good health (CMV status not recorded). Some clones in this sample may be carry-over from other donors' samples. The specimen was PBMCs. In DNA form, the CDR3 reads TGCAGTGCTATACGGGGGCCCACTGAAGCTTTCCTT. Amino acid sequence: CSAIRGPTEAFL.